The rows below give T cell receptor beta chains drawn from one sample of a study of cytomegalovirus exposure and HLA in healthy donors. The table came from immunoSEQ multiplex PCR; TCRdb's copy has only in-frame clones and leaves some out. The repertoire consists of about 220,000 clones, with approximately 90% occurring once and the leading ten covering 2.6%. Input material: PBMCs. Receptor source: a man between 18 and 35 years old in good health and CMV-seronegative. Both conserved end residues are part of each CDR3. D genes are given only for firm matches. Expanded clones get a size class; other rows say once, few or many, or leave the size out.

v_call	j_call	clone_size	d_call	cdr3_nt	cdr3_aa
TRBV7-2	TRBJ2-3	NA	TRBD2	TGTGCCAGCAGCTTAAGGGTGGGGGGGAGAGATACGCAGTATTTT	CASSLRVGGRDTQYF
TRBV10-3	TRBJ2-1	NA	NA	TGTGCCATCAGGGTCGGAGGGGACGATGAGCAGTTCTTC	CAIRVGGDDEQFF
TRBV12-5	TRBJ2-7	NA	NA	TGTGCTAGTGGTTTGATCCGGCCGGGCTCCTACGAGCAGTACTTC	CASGLIRPGSYEQYF
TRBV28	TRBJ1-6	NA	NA	TGTGCCAGCAGCCGGAACCCGCCCCAGGGCCCACCCCTCCACTTT	CASSRNPPQGPPLHF
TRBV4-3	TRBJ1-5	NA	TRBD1	TGCGCCAGCAGCCAGGACAGGTCTTGGAGGCCCCAGCATTTT	CASSQDRSWRPQHF
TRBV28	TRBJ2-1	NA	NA	TGTGCCAGCAACACAAACCTCTACAATGAGCAGTTCTTC	CASNTNLYNEQFF
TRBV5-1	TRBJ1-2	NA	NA	TGCGCCAGCCAGTCGGGGGGAAACTATGGCTACACCTTC	CASQSGGNYGYTF
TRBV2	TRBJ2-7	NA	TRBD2	TGTGCCAGCGGACCGGGACTAGCGGGGTTAGCCTACGAGCAGTACTTC	CASGPGLAGLAYEQYF
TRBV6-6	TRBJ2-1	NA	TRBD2	TGTGCCAGCATATCACGGGGGACTAGTGAGCAGTTCTTC	CASISRGTSEQFF
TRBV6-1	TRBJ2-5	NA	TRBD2	TGTGCCAGCAGTGAGGGTTGGGGGGGGGAGACCCAGTACTTC	CASSEGWGGETQYF
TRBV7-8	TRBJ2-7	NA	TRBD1	TGTGCCAGCAGCAGGGACAGCCACTCCTACGAGCAGTACTTC	CASSRDSHSYEQYF
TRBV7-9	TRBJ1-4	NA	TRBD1	TGTGCCAGCAGCTGGGGGACAGCTGAAAAACTGTTTTTT	CASSWGTAEKLFF
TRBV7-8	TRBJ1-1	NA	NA	TGTGCCAGCAGCTTAGCGGCGGGGGCGAGAACTGAAGCTTTCTTT	CASSLAAGARTEAFF
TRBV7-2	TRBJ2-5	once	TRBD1	TGTGCCAGCAGACGGGACAGGCTGGAGACCCAGTACTTC	CASRRDRLETQYF
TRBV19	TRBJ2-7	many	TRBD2	TGTGCCAGTAGTATACGCGGGGGCTACGAGCAGTACTTC	CASSIRGGYEQYF
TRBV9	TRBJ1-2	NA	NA	TGTGCCAGCAGCGTAGTTGAGGGTCCAAACTATGGCTACACCTTC	CASSVVEGPNYGYTF
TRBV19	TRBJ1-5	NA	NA	TGTGCCAGTGCCGGGCCAGGGATCAATCAGCCCCAGCATTTT	CASAGPGINQPQHF
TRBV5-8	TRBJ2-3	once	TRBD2	TGTGCCAGCAGCTTGCCCCAGCGGGGGGGCGTTACGCAGTATTTT	CASSLPQRGGVTQYF
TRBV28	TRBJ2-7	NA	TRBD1	TGTGCCAGCAAGGGTCACAGGGGGCACTACGAGCAGTACTTC	CASKGHRGHYEQYF
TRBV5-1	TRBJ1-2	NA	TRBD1	TGCGCCAGCAGCTTGGAGGACAGGGGGCGAGGTGGCTACACCTTC	CASSLEDRGRGGYTF
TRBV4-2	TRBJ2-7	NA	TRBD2	TGTGCCAGCAGCCAAGGGACTAGCGGGGGCTACGAGCAGTACTTC	CASSQGTSGGYEQYF
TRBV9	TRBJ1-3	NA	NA	TGTGCCAGCAGCCCGGACAGACCCTCTGGAAACACCATATATTTT	CASSPDRPSGNTIYF
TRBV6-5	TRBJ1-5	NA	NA	TGTGCCAGCAGTTACTCGAATACAGGTAATCAGCCCCAGCATTTT	CASSYSNTGNQPQHF
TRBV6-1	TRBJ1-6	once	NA	TGTGCCAGCAGTGAAAACAGGGCCCAACGCTCCTATAATTCACCCCTCCACTTT	CASSENRAQRSYNSPLHF
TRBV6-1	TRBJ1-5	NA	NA	TGTGCCAGCATTTTGACGGTTCGGGGGCCCCAGCATTTT	CASILTVRGPQHF
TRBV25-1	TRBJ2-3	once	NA	TGTGCCAGCAGTGGGCCTTCGGGGGGCTTTGGAGATACGCAGTATTTT	CASSGPSGGFGDTQYF
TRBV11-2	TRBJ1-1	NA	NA	TGTGCCAGCAGCTATAGCGGACGGGCAGACACTGAAGCTTTCTTT	CASSYSGRADTEAFF
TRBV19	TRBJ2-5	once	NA	TGTGCCAGTAGTCCCCGGACAACCCAAGAGACCCAGTACTTC	CASSPRTTQETQYF
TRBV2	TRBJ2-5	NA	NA	TGTGCCAGCAGGCCAGGGGCGGAGACCCAGTACTTC	CASRPGAETQYF
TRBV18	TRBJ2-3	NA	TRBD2	TGTGCCAGCTCACCCCCGGGACTAGCGGAGGTGACAGATACGCAGTATTTT	CASSPPGLAEVTDTQYF
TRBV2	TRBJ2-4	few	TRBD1	TGTGCCAGCAGTGAAAAGCCGGGACAGGACGACTTC	CASSEKPGQDDF
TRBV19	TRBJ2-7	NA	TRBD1	TGTGCCAGTAGCCGGGACAGGGGATTTCAGTACTTC	CASSRDRGFQYF
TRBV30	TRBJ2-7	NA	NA	TGTGCCGGCTCGGCAGGGACCTACGAGCAGTACTTC	CAGSAGTYEQYF
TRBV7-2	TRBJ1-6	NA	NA	TGTGCCAGCAGCTTAATGCGGGGGATTTCAGAGAATTCACCCCTCCACTTT	CASSLMRGISENSPLHF
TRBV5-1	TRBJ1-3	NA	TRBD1	TGCGCCAGCAGCTTGTTCGGACAGGGCTCTGGAAACACCATATATTTT	CASSLFGQGSGNTIYF
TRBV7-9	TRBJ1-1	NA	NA	TGTGCCAGCAGCAACACCGTTGACACTGAAGCTTTCTTT	CASSNTVDTEAFF
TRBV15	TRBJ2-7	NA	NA	TGTGCCACCAGCAGAGAACCACAGGGCTACGAGCAGTACTTC	CATSREPQGYEQYF
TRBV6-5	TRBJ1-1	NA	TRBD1	TGTGCCAGCAGTTACTCGAGTCAGGGGGCGAGCACTGAAGCTTTCTTT	CASSYSSQGASTEAFF
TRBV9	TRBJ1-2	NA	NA	TGTGCCAGCAGCTCCCCCAGGGAGGACTATGGCTACACCTTC	CASSSPREDYGYTF